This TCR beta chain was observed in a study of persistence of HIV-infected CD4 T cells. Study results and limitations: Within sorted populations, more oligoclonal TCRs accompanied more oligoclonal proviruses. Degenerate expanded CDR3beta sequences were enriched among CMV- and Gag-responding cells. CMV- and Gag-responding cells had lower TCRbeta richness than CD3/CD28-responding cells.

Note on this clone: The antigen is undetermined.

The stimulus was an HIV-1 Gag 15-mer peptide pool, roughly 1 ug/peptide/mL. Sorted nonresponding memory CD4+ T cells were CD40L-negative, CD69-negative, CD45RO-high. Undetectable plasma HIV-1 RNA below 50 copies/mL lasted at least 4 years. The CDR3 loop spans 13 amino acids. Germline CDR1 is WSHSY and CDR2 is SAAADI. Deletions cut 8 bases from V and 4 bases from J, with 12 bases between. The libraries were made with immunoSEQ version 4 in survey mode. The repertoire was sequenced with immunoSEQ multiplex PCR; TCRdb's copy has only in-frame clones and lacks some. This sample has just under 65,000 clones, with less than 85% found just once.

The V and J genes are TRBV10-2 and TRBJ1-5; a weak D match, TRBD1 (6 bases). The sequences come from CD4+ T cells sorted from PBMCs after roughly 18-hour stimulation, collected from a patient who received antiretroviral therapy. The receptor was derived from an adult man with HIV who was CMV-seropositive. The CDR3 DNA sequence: TGCGCCAGCGGGCCAAGGGGGAATCAGCCCCAGCATTTT. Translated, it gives CASGPRGNQPQHF.